The T cell receptor beta chain described here comes from a study of blood T cell repertoires in COVID-19. For the study at large: COVID-19 samples from acute and convalescent phases originated in the United States, Italy and Spain.

This CDR3 is built from 17 residues. CDR1 is SNHLY and CDR2 is FYNNEI in the germline V gene. J was trimmed by 4 bases and V by 0 bases; bases with no gene match: 8. The data were produced by immunoSEQ multiplex PCR, yet TCRdb's version contains in-frame clones alone and is incomplete. The sample yields 110,000 to 150,000 clones, just over 85% seen once. Cohort placement rested on clinical history that participants reported themselves. The clonotype was recovered from a man aged 45-65 years who had recovered from COVID-19. Sequenced sample: PBMCs or T cells enriched from blood (not recorded which). The rearrangement links TRBV2 to TRBJ1-5; 8 positions match TRBD1. CDR3 protein: CASSEATGAGINQPQHF. CDR3 nucleotide sequence: TGTGCCAGCAGTGAAGCGACAGGGGCTGGGATAAATCAGCCCCAGCATTTT.